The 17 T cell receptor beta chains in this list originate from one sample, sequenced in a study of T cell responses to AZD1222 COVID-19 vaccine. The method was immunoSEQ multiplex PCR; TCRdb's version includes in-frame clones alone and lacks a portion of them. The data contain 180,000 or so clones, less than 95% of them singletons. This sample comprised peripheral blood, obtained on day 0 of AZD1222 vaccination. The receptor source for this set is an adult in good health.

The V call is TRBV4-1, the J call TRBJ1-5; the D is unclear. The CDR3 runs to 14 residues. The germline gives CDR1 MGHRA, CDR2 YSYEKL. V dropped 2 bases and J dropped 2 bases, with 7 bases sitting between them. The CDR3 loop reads CASSQSIGNQPQHF. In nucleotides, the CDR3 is TGCGCCAGCAGCCAAAGTATCGGCAATCAGCCCCAGCATTTT.

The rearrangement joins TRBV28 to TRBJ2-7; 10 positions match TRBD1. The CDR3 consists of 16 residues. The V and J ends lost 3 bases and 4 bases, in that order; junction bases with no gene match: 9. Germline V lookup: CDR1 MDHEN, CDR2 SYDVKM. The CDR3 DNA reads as TGTGCCAGCAGTTTCTACCGGGACAGGGGAGGGTACGAGCAGTACTTC. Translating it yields CASSFYRDRGGYEQYF.

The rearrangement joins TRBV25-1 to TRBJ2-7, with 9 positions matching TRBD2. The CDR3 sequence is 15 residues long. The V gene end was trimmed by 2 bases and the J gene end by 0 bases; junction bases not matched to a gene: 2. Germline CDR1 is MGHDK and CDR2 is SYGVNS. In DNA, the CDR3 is TGTGCCAGCAGTGAACTAGCGGGAAGCTCCTACGAGCAGTACTTC. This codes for CASSELAGSSYEQYF.

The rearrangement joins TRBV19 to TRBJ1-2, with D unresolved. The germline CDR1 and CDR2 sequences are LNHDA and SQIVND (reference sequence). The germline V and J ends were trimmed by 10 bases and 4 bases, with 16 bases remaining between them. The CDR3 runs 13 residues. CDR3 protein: CAIYEGFTYGYTF. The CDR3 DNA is TGTGCCATCTACGAGGGTTTTACCTATGGCTACACCTTC. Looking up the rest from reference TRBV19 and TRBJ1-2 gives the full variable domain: DGGITQSPKYLFRKEGQNVTLSCEQNLNHDAMYWYRQDPGQGLRLIYYSQIVNDFQKGDIAEGYSVSREKKESFPLTVTSAQKNPTAFYLCAIYEGFTYGYTFGSGTRLTVV.

CDR3 nucleotide sequence: TGTGCCAGCAGCTTGGATCTAGCCAAAAACATTCAGTACTTC. Translated: CASSLDLAKNIQYF. The chain couples TRBV7-9 to TRBJ2-4; D not resolved. This CDR3 is 14 amino acids long. Trimming pared 3 bases from V and 0 bases from J, leaving 6 bases between. Germline CDR1 reads SEHNR; CDR2 reads FQNEAQ (reference sequence).

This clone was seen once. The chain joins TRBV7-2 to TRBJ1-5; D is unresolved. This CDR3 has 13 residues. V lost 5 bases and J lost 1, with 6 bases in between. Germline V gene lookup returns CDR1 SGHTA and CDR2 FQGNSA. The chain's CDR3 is CASSVRSNQPQHF. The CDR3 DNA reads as TGTGCCAGCAGCGTGAGGAGCAATCAGCCCCAGCATTTT.

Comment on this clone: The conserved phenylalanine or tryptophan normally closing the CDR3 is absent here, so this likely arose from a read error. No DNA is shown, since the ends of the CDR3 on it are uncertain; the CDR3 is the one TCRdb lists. The CDR3: CASGPTVYAPSI. The V and J genes are TRBV27 and TRBJ2-3; the table gives TRBD1 as D, unverified against the DNA. The CDR3 is 12 amino acids long, termini counted. Germline V CDR1 and CDR2: MNHEY, SMNVEV (reference sequence).

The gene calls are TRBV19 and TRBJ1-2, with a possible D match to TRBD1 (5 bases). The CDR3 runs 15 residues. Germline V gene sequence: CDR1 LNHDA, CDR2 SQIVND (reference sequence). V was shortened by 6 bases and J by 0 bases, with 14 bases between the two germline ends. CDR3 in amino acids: CASRVTGITNYGYTF. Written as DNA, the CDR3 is TGTGCCAGTAGGGTCACAGGTATTACTAACTATGGCTACACCTTC.

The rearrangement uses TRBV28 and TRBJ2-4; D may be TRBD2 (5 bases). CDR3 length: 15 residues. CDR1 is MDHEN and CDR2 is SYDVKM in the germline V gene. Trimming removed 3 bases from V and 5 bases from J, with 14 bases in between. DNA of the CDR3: TGTGCCAGCAGTTTCTTAGAGGGTCCCGAAAACATTCAGTACTTC. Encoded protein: CASSFLEGPENIQYF.

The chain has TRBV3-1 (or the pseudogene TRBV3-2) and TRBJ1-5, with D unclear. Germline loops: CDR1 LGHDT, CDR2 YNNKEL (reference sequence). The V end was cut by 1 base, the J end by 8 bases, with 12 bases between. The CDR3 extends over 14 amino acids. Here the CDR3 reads CASSQGLRSEPQHF. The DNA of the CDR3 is TGTGCCAGCAGCCAAGGTCTTAGATCGGAGCCCCAGCATTTT.

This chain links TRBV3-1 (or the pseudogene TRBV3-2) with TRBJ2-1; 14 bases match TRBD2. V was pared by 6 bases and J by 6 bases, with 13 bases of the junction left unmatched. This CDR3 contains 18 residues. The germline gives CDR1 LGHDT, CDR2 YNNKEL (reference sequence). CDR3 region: CASSYRRTSGRLGNEQFF. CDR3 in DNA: TGTGCCAGCAGTTACCGGCGGACTAGCGGGAGGTTGGGCAATGAGCAGTTCTTC.

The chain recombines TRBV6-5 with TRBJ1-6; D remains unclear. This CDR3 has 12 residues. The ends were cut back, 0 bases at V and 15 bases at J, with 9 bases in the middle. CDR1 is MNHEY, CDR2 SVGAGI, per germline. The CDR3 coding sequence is TGTGCCAGCAGTTACTCCCTGAACCACCTCCACTTT. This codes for CASSYSLNHLHF.

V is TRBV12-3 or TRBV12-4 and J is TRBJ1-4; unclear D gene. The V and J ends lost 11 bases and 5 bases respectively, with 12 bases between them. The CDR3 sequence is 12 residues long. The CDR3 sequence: CAVSGPNEKLFF. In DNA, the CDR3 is TGTGCCGTTTCGGGCCCGAATGAAAAACTGTTTTTT.

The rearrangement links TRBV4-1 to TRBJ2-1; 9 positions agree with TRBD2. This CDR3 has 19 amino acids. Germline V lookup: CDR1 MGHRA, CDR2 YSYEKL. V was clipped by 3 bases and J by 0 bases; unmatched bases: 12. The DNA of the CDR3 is TGCGCCAGCAGCCACCTTAGCGGGAGAGGGCTTAGCTCCTACAATGAGCAGTTCTTC. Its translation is CASSHLSGRGLSSYNEQFF.

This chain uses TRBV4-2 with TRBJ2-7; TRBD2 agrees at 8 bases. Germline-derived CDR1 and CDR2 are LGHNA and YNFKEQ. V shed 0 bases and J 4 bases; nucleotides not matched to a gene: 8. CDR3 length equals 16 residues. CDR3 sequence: CASSQEGAGATYEQYF. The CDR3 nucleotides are TGTGCCAGCAGCCAAGAAGGAGCGGGAGCCACGTACGAGCAGTACTTC.

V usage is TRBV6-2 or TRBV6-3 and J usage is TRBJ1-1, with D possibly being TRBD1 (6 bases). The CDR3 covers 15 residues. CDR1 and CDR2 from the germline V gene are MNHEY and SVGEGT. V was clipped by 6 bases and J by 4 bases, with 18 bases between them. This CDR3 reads CASSLIQGFGTEAFF. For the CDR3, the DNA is TGTGCCAGCAGCCTAATCCAGGGGTTCGGCACTGAAGCTTTCTTT.

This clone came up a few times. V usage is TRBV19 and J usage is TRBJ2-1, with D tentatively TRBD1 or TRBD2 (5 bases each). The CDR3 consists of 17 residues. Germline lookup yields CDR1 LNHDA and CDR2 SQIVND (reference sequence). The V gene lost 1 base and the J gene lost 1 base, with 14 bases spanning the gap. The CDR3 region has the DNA TGTGCCAGTAGTATAGGATCGGGGCCATATTCCTACAATGAGCAGTTCTTC. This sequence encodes CASSIGSGPYSYNEQFF.